These T cell receptor beta chains were read from a single sample in a study of T cell changes during pregnancy in multiple sclerosis. Data came from immunoSEQ multiplex PCR; TCRdb stores just in-frame clones and leaves some out. The data show 55,000 to 85,000 clones, 90% seen once. The material was peripheral blood, obtained in the third trimester of pregnancy. These receptors all come from a female donor with multiple sclerosis, enrolled in a pregnancy study. Both conserved end residues are part of each CDR3. D genes are given only for firm matches.

v_gene	j_gene	d_gene	CDR3aa
TRBV12-5	TRBJ1-3	NA	CASGPTAGTGNTIYF
TRBV11-2	TRBJ2-7	TRBD1	CASSSRDRGVPYEQYF
TRBV7-8	TRBJ2-5	TRBD2	CASSLEGLAEETQYF
TRBV5-1	TRBJ2-7	TRBD2	CASSLLAGGAYEQYF
TRBV6-1	TRBJ1-2	NA	CASSEALRWQGYGYTF
TRBV19	TRBJ1-2	NA	CASSIRAGVDYGYTF
TRBV4-3	TRBJ2-7	TRBD2	CASSQVASTSGGGEQYF
TRBV13	TRBJ2-7	TRBD1	CASSSGTGAEQYF
TRBV19	TRBJ1-4	TRBD1	CASSSSGGNEKLFF
TRBV6-1	TRBJ1-2	TRBD1	CASSEEFGTGDGYTF
TRBV27	TRBJ2-2	NA	CASSFAGVMTGELFF
TRBV29-1	TRBJ1-1	TRBD1	CSVAGTGGTEAFF
TRBV7-9	TRBJ2-4	TRBD2	CASSRREGNIQYF
TRBV4-2	TRBJ2-6	NA	CASSQDRGGGANVLTF
TRBV11-2	TRBJ2-7	NA	CASSLDRVGEQYF
TRBV6-1	TRBJ1-1	TRBD1	CASISRAGGTEAFF
TRBV7-8	TRBJ1-1	TRBD1	CASHIMGTGGEMNTEAFF
TRBV19	TRBJ1-1	NA	CASSILGWGGGNTEAFF
TRBV29-1	TRBJ2-2	NA	CSALAGAGELFF
TRBV7-3	TRBJ1-1	TRBD1	CASSSPGGLAEAFF
TRBV5-8	TRBJ1-6	NA	CASTHFRGVGNSPLHF
TRBV7-9	TRBJ1-3	NA	CASSLTQVFSGNTIYF
TRBV4-2	TRBJ2-5	NA	CASSQEVQAAETQYF
TRBV7-3	TRBJ2-3	NA	CASSFSGGGWDTQYF
TRBV4-2	TRBJ1-1	NA	CASSQDKQNTEAFF
TRBV25-1	TRBJ2-3	NA	CASSLLGLAQYF
TRBV13	TRBJ2-3	TRBD2	CASSPIAGGPPDTQYF
TRBV7-2	TRBJ1-5	TRBD1	CASSLEVGTGSQPQHF
TRBV2	TRBJ2-2	TRBD1	CASGTGTENTGELFF
TRBV5-1	TRBJ1-1	NA	CASSLGEDTEAFF
TRBV27	TRBJ2-7	NA	CASSFNRDSYEQYF
TRBV7-2	TRBJ1-2	NA	CASSLASGDYGYTF
TRBV19	TRBJ1-5	NA	CAGSTGYSNQPQHF
TRBV5-1	TRBJ2-3	TRBD2	CASSFPVLAGDADTQYF
TRBV28	TRBJ2-7	NA	CASLGGGSSYEQYF
TRBV9	TRBJ2-7	TRBD2	CASSGLGTSGGPVLYF
TRBV6-5	TRBJ1-1	NA	CASSYVPGDTEAFF
TRBV27	TRBJ2-7	NA	CASRLASGGRSEQYF
TRBV7-9	TRBJ2-3	TRBD1	CASSLEGTVSAQYF
TRBV7-9	TRBJ1-1	NA	CASSPQGGMNTEAFF
TRBV10-1	TRBJ1-5	NA	CASRSYQRYFGSNQPQHF
TRBV27	TRBJ2-1	TRBD2	CASSAGTTSYNEQFF
TRBV6-1	TRBJ2-7	TRBD1	CASGDRDFYEQYF
TRBV4-1	TRBJ2-1	TRBD2	CASSPNILAGEDNEQFF
TRBV5-5	TRBJ1-1	NA	CASTNWGVGTEAFF
TRBV5-1	TRBJ2-1	NA	CASSLPGEFYNEQFF
TRBV18	TRBJ1-3	NA	CASSPALGGSGNTIYF
TRBV19	TRBJ2-3	NA	CASSLTGTLTDTQYF